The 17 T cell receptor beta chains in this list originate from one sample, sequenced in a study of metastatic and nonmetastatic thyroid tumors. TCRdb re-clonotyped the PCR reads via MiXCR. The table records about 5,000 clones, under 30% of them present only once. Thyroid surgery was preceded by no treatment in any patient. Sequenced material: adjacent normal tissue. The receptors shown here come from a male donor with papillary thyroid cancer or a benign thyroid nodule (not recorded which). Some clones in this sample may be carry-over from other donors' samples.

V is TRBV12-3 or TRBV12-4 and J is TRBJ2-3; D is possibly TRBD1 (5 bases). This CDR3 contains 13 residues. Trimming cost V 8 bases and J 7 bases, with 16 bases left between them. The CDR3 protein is CASGGRTPNTQYF. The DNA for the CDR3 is TGTGCCAGCGGTGGAAGGACACCCAATACGCAGTATTTT.

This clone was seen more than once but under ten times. CDR3: CASSPPGQGAIGNEQFF. CDR3 nucleotide sequence: TGTGCCAGCAGCCCACCGGGACAGGGGGCTATCGGGAATGAGCAGTTCTTC. V and J are TRBV7-8 and TRBJ2-1; 12 bases fit TRBD1. Germline CDR1 is SGHVS and CDR2 is FQNEAQ. The V segment lost 5 bases and the J segment 7 bases; nucleotides outside the gene matches: 12. This CDR3 is built from 17 residues.

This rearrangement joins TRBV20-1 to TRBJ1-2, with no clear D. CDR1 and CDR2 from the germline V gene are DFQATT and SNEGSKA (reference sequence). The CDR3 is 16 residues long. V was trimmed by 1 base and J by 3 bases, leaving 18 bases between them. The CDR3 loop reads CSARAFYGRTDYGYTF. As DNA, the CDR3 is TGCAGTGCTAGAGCTTTTTACGGGCGGACGGACTATGGCTACACCTTC.

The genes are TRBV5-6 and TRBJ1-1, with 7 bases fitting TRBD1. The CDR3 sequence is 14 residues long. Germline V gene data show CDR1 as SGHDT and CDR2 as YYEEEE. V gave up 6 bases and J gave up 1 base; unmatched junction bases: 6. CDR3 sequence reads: CASTQPGGNTEAFF. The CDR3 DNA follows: TGTGCCAGCACCCAACCAGGGGGGAACACTGAAGCTTTCTTT.

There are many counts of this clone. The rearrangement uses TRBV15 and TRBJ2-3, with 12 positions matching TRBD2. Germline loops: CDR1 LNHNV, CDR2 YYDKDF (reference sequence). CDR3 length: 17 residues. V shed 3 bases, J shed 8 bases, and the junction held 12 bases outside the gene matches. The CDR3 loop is CATSSSGTSGLGATQYF. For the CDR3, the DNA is TGTGCCACCAGCAGTTCAGGGACTAGCGGGTTAGGGGCTACGCAGTATTTT.

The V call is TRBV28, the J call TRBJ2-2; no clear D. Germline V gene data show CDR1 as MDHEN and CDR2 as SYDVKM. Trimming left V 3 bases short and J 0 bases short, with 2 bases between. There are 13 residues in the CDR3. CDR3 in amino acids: CASSFANTGELFF. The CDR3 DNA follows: TGTGCCAGCAGTTTCGCGAACACCGGGGAGCTGTTTTTT.

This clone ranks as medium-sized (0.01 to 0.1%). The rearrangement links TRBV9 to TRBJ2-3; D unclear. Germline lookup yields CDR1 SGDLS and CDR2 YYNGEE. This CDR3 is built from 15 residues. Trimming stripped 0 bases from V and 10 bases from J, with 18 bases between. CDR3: CASSVGVTPPVSQYF. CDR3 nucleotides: TGTGCCAGCAGCGTAGGGGTGACCCCCCCGGTTTCGCAGTATTTT.

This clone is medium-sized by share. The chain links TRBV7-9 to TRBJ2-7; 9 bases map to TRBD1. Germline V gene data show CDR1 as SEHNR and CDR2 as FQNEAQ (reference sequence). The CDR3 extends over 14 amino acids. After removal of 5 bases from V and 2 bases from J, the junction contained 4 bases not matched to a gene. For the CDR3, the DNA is TGTGCCAGCAGCAACTGGGACAGGGCCTACGAGCAGTACTTC. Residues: CASSNWDRAYEQYF.

In nucleotides, the CDR3 is TGTGCCAGCAGCTTATCGATTGCTGGGGGACAGGGTCAATCACCCCTCCACTTT. Protein: CASSLSIAGGQGQSPLHF. This rearrangement joins TRBV7-2 to TRBJ1-6; 9 bases are shared with TRBD1. The CDR3 has 18 residues. Looked up from germline, CDR1 is SGHTA and CDR2 is FQGNSA. J was trimmed by 10 bases and V by 2 bases; bases with no gene match: 15.

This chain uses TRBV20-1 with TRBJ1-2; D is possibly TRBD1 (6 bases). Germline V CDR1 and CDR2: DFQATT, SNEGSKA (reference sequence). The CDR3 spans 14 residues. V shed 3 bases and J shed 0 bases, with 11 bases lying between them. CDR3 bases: TGCAGTGCTAGTACGCAGGGGTCTAACTATGGCTACACCTTC. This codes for CSASTQGSNYGYTF.

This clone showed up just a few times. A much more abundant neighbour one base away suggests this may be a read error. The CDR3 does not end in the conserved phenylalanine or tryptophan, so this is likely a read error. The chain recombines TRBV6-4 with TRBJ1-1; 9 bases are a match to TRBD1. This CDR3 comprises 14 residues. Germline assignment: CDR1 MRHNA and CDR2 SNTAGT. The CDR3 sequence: CASSETGGWTEAFL. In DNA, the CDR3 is TGCGCCAGCAGTGAAACAGGGGGCTGGACTGAAGCTTTCCTT.

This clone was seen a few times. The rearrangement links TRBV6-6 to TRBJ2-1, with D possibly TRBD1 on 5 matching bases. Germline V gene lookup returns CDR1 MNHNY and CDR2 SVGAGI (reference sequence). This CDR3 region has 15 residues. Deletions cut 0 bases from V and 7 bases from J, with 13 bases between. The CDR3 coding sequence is TGTGCCAGCAGTTACTCCGGCAGGGCGGAGAATGAGCAGTTCTTC. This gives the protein CASSYSGRAENEQFF.

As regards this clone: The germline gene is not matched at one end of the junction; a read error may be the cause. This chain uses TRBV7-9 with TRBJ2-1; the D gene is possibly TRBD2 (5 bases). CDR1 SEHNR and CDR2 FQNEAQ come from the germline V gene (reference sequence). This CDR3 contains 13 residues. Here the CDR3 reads CVSSLASASEQFF. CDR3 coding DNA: TGTGTCAGCAGCTTAGCGTCTGCGAGTGAGCAATTCTTC.

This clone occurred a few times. The CDR3 coding sequence is TGTGCCAGCAGTTGGCCCCCAAATAGCGGGGGTGTCGAGCAGTACTTC. It specifies CASSWPPNSGGVEQYF. V gene TRBV28 combines with J gene TRBJ2-7, with TRBD2 identical over 9 bases. The germline gives CDR1 MDHEN, CDR2 SYDVKM. Trimming cost V 4 bases and J 6 bases; bases outside gene matches: 13. This CDR3 spans 16 amino acids.

The CDR3 region has the DNA TGTGCCAGCAGCTTAGAGTTGGGGAACACTGAAGCTTTCTTT. It translates to CASSLELGNTEAFF. The V and J genes are TRBV7-2 and TRBJ1-1; no reliable D call. Trimming shortened V by 1 base and J by 1 base, and 7 bases separated the two germline ends. The CDR3 consists of 14 residues. Germline loops: CDR1 SGHTA, CDR2 FQGNSA.

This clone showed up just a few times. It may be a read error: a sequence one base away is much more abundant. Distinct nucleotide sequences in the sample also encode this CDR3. The CDR3 DNA sequence: TGTGCCAGCAGCTTAGTGCTGGGGCAAGAGACCCAGTACTTC. It is translated as CASSLVLGQETQYF. V and J are TRBV7-7 and TRBJ2-5; D is uncertain. This CDR3 contains 14 residues. CDR1 and CDR2 (germline): SSHAT, FNYEAQ (reference sequence). V dropped 1 base and J dropped 2 bases, with 8 bases sitting between them.

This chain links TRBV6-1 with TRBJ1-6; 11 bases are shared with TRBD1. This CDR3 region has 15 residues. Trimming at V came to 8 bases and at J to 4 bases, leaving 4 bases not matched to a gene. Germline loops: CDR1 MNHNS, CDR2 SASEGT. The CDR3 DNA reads TGTGCCAGCGGGACAGGGGGACGGTATAATTCACCCCTCCACTTT. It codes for CASGTGGRYNSPLHF.